These 3 T cell receptor beta chains originate from one sample sequenced in a study of PD-L1 blockade in urothelial cancer (dated by TCRdb to 2016 to 2017). This specimen's time point label, per the study, means: peripheral blood 6 weeks after treatment start. Receptors were amplified or captured by the immunoSEQ multiplex PCR assay. This is the immuneACCESS table as TCRdb keeps it, with only in-frame sequences that have V and J called. A part of the clones is gone; compared with another copy, unresolved V genes explain less than half, and the rest is unexplained. The sample includes tens of thousands of clones, with about 90% observed a single time. The biggest ten clones account for about 7.3% of the sample. The sequences come from PBMCs, collected around atezolizumab (anti-PD-L1) treatment. The origin of the receptors is a man between 65 and 80 years old with urothelial cancer.

This chain joins TRBV11-2 and TRBJ2-3, with D possibly being TRBD1 (7 bases). Trimming stripped 1 base from V and 5 bases from J, with 13 bases between. Germline loops: CDR1 SGHAT, CDR2 FQNNGV. The CDR3 totals 15 residues. This CDR3 is CASSLGPRGVDTQYF. CDR3 DNA sequence: TGTGCCAGCAGCTTAGGGCCCAGGGGGGTAGATACGCAGTATTTT.

The V and J genes are TRBV5-6 and TRBJ2-7, with D possibly matching TRBD1 (5 bases). CDR3 length: 15 amino acids. Trimming removed 1 base at V and 3 bases at J, with 14 bases between. Germline-derived CDR1 and CDR2 are SGHDT and YYEEEE. Here the CDR3 reads CASSLRQLSFYEQYF. The CDR3, as DNA: TGTGCCAGCAGCTTGCGACAGTTGAGCTTCTACGAGCAGTACTTC.

This chain links TRBV5-1 with TRBJ2-1; TRBD2 matches at 12 bases. CDR1 SGHRS and CDR2 YFSETQ come from the germline V gene. CDR3 size: 15 residues. V was pared by 2 bases and J by 10 bases, with 7 bases of the junction left unmatched. The CDR3 DNA reads TGCGCCAGCAGCTTCCGACTAGCGGGAGACGGGGAGCAGTTCTTC. Its translation is CASSFRLAGDGEQFF.